This T cell receptor beta chain was documented in a study of cytomegalovirus exposure and HLA in healthy donors. Study results and caveats: A missense DCLRE1C variant was associated with V- and J-gene trimming of TCR beta chains in a later analysis, and an independent cohort replicated the association. In vitro testing confirmed a few CMV-associated chains as specific for CMV antigens. High sensitivity and specificity were reportedly achieved when the classifier diagnosed cytomegalovirus status.

From germline, CDR1 is SGDLS and CDR2 YYNGEE. The CDR3 length is 15 residues. V dropped 4 bases and J dropped 4 bases, with 14 bases sitting between them. Details on this clone: Its specificity is not known.

The PCR contained 60 Vbeta and 13 Jbeta primers. Method: immunoSEQ multiplex PCR; TCRdb's copy keeps in-frame clones and lacks some. The data hold 150,000 to 200,000 clones, with roughly four fifths observed a single time. Sequencing was carried out using PBMCs. This chain uses TRBV9 with TRBJ2-2; D might be TRBD2 (6 bases). The receptor was derived from a man aged 18 to 30 in good health and CMV-seronegative. This CDR3 reads CASSSRLGLTGELFF. The CDR3 DNA follows: TGTGCCAGCAGCTCCCGACTAGGCCTCACCGGGGAGCTGTTTTTT.